This entry describes one T cell receptor beta chain. The antigen is undetermined. The data derive from a study of siplizumab effects on memory and regulatory T cells. Assays captured about 10^5 TCR templates per sample. Some clones are missing from TCRdb's copy, which holds only in-frame ones; the method was immunoSEQ multiplex PCR. The sample has about 98,000 clones, about 94% seen once. Study observations and caveats: Alloreactive CD4+ clones that could be mapped were on average 68.8% Treg-derived with siplizumab, against less than 30% in controls. It seemed that naive T cells were more diverse than memory cells and were major contributors to the alloresponse. Poor capture below about 10^-5 frequency left most alloreactive clones unmapped to unstimulated subsets.

The germline V and J ends were trimmed by 4 bases and 2 bases, with 10 bases remaining between them. The V gene's germline CDR1 is MDHEN and CDR2 SYDVKM. CDR3 length equals 14 residues. The chain has TRBV28 and TRBJ2-3; D perhaps matches TRBD2 (6 bases). Input material: CD4+ T cells sorted from blood. This sequence was found in a human donor in good health. The CDR3 DNA is TGTGCCAGCAGTTCCACTAGCCACACAGATACGCAGTATTTT. Protein product: CASSSTSHTDTQYF. The whole variable domain, filled in from reference TRBV28 and TRBJ2-3, reads DVKVTQSSRYLVKRTGEKVFLECVQDMDHENMFWYRQDPGLGLRLIYFSYDVKMKEKGDIPEGYSVSREKKERFSLILESASTNQTSMYLCASSSTSHTDTQYFGPGTRLTVL.